This T cell receptor beta chain was captured in a study of blood T cell repertoires in COVID-19. On the study more broadly: T cells, B-cell-depleted T cells, or PBMCs supplied cDNA or gDNA.

Germline V gene sequence: CDR1 SEHNR, CDR2 FQNEAQ (reference sequence). The CDR3 is 13 residues long. About this clone itself: The junction does not match germline at one end; this may be a read error.

Only in-frame clones appear in the TCRdb table, and some are missing; sequencing was by immunoSEQ multiplex PCR. This sample has 170,000 or so clones, with roughly 84% found just once. Sequencing was done on a sample of PBMCs or T cells enriched from blood (not recorded which). This clonotype was obtained from a woman between 45 and 60 years old who had recovered from COVID-19. The chain uses TRBV7-9 and TRBJ1-2; D uncertain. CDR3 region: CASSLAPNNSPTF. For the CDR3, the DNA is TGTGCCAGCAGCTTAGCGCCGAACAATTCCCCGACTTTC. Complete variable domain (other parts from reference TRBV7-9 and TRBJ1-2): DTGVSQNPRHKITKRGQNVTFRCDPISEHNRLYWYRQTLGQGPEFLTYFQNEAQLEKSRLLSDRFSAERPKGSFSTLEIQRTEQGDSAMYLCASSLAPNNSPTFGSGTRLTVV.